The 29 T cell receptor beta chains given below trace back to one sample, sequenced in a study of T-cell memory formation after mild COVID-19. TCRdb processed the 5' RACE reads anew with MiXCR; each CDR3 protein has one entry. This table has about 110,000 distinct CDR3 sequences, 15% to 20% appearing once. Sequencing was done on a sample of PBMCs or a T cell subset sorted from them (not recorded which). These receptors all stem from a man aged 18 to 29 who had mild COVID-19 (a few samples of this study predate the infection). Cell type and time point are not known.

This clonotype was counted between two and nine times. The chain employs TRBV4-3 and TRBJ1-4; D is perhaps TRBD1 (5 bases). Germline V lookup: CDR1 LGHNA, CDR2 YSLEER. The CDR3 consists of 12 residues. The V end lost 4 bases, the J end lost 8 bases, and 8 bases lay between the germline ends. The CDR3 region has the DNA TGCGCCAGCAGCCCCCGGACAGAAAAACTGTTTTTT. Translating it yields CASSPRTEKLFF.

The rearrangement uses TRBV4-2 and TRBJ2-1; D gene unclear. Deletions cut 1 base from V and 0 bases from J, with 7 bases between. Germline lookup yields CDR1 LGHNA and CDR2 YNFKEQ. The CDR3 covers 15 residues. CDR3: CASSQVPSSYNEQFF. The CDR3 DNA reads as TGTGCCAGCAGCCAAGTACCGAGCTCCTACAATGAGCAGTTCTTC.

This clonotype showed up just a few times. This sequence joins TRBV6-5 and TRBJ1-2; a weak D match, TRBD1 (5 bases). The CDR3 extends over 14 amino acids. Trimming stripped 2 bases from V and 4 bases from J, with 11 bases between. Germline V gives CDR1 MNHEY, CDR2 SVGAGI. The CDR3 loop is CASSYKGPVYGYTF. CDR3 nucleotide sequence: TGTGCCAGCAGTTACAAGGGACCCGTCTATGGCTACACCTTC.

The rearrangement joins TRBV18 to TRBJ1-4, with D uncertain. V was clipped by 6 bases and J by 8 bases, with 19 bases between them. CDR1 is KGHSH and CDR2 is LQKENI in the germline V gene. CDR3 size: 15 residues. DNA of the CDR3: TGTGCCAGCTCCCTTGCCCCACAAGTAGAAGAAAAACTGTTTTTT. Its protein is CASSLAPQVEEKLFF. Filled out from reference TRBV18 and TRBJ1-4, the complete variable domain reads NAGVMQNPRHLVRRRGQEARLRCSPMKGHSHVYWYRQLPEEGLKFMVYLQKENIIDESGMPKERFSAEFPKEGPSILRIQQVVRGDSAAYFCASSLAPQVEEKLFFGSGTQLSVL.

The chain recombines TRBV10-2 with TRBJ2-7; D is tentatively TRBD1 or TRBD2 (5 bases each). Germline loops: CDR1 WSHSY, CDR2 SAAADI. The CDR3 covers 14 residues. Trimming cost V 3 bases and J 3 bases, with 12 bases left between them. CDR3 nucleotides: TGCGCCAGCAGTGATCACGGGGCCCTCTACGAGCAGTACTTC. Its translation: CASSDHGALYEQYF.

There are a few counts of this clonotype. The rearrangement uses TRBV28 and TRBJ2-1; the D gene is possibly TRBD2 (5 bases). The V and J ends lost 5 bases and 4 bases respectively, with 18 bases between them. The CDR3 has 16 residues. Germline V gene lookup returns CDR1 MDHEN and CDR2 SYDVKM. CDR3 in amino acids: CASSPSNWGEYNEQFF. CDR3 nucleotide sequence: TGTGCCAGCAGTCCTAGTAACTGGGGAGAATACAATGAGCAGTTCTTC.

The chain combines TRBV12-3 or TRBV12-4 with TRBJ1-2; no clear D gene. CDR3 size: 12 residues. Trimming pared 5 bases from V and 3 bases from J, leaving 7 bases between. In DNA, the CDR3 is TGTGCCAGCAGTCGCCGATACTATGGCTACACCTTC. Protein: CASSRRYYGYTF.

This clonotype was counted at least ten times. This chain connects TRBV18 to TRBJ2-1; TRBD2 agrees at 8 bases. J was trimmed by 6 bases and V by 0 bases; bases with no gene match: 4. Germline V lookup: CDR1 KGHSH, CDR2 LQKENI. The CDR3 totals 15 residues. The CDR3 bases are TGTGCCAGCTCACCACCCGCGGGGGGTCCCAATGAGCAGTTCTTC. The encoded protein is CASSPPAGGPNEQFF.

Ten or more counts support this clonotype. The chain links TRBV5-1 to TRBJ2-5; D is possibly TRBD1 (6 bases). There are 16 residues in the CDR3. V was pared by 4 bases and J by 1 base, with 17 bases between. Germline CDR1 reads SGHRS; CDR2 reads YFSETQ. This CDR3 is CASSHGTPTIQETQYF. CDR3 in DNA: TGCGCCAGCAGCCACGGGACACCTACAATCCAAGAGACCCAGTACTTC.

V usage is TRBV12-3 or TRBV12-4 and J usage is TRBJ1-5, with 7 bases aligning to TRBD1. Trimming at V came to 6 bases and at J to 7 bases, leaving 9 bases not matched to a gene. CDR3 length: 14 residues. In nucleotides, the CDR3 is TGTGCCAGCAGCTCAACAGGGGAGAGGCAGCCCCAGCATTTT. Amino acid sequence: CASSSTGERQPQHF.

The chain links TRBV18 to TRBJ1-5, with TRBD1 identical over 7 bases. The germline V gene has CDR1 KGHSH and CDR2 LQKENI. The CDR3 contains 15 residues. Trimming at V came to 3 bases and at J to 2 bases, leaving 4 bases not matched to a gene. CDR3: CASSPAGTGNQPQHF. In nucleotides, the CDR3 is TGTGCCAGCTCACCCGCTGGGACAGGCAATCAGCCCCAGCATTTT.

This clonotype was found a few times. The rearrangement joins TRBV7-2 to TRBJ2-7; 9 bases align to TRBD1. Losses at the gene ends were 4 bases for V and 4 bases for J; bases not matched to a gene: 5. This CDR3 is 14 amino acids long. Germline V lookup: CDR1 SGHTA, CDR2 FQGNSA. The CDR3 region has the DNA TGTGCCAGCAGCTCGACAGGGGGAGGGTACGAGCAGTACTTC. Translating it yields CASSSTGGGYEQYF.

This clonotype turned up a few times. J is TRBJ2-3 and V is TRBV7-2; 7 bases line up with TRBD2. Germline lookup yields CDR1 SGHTA and CDR2 FQGNSA. The CDR3 spans 17 residues. The junction had 10 bases not matched to a gene; V was cut back by 4 bases and J by 0 bases. CDR3: CASSSATSRSSTDTQYF. CDR3 bases: TGTGCCAGCAGCTCCGCGACTAGCCGCTCTAGCACAGATACGCAGTATTTT.

This clonotype was recorded a few times. This chain connects TRBV5-1 to TRBJ1-2, with D possibly being TRBD1 (5 bases). The CDR3 length is 17 residues. From germline, CDR1 is SGHRS and CDR2 YFSETQ. V lost 3 bases and J 5 bases, leaving 23 bases between the germline ends. The DNA for the CDR3 is TGCGCCAGCAGCTCTTCATACGGACAAGCTTTGAGTTATGGCTACACCTTC. This sequence encodes CASSSSYGQALSYGYTF.

A few counts support this clonotype. The chain combines TRBV12-3 or TRBV12-4 with TRBJ1-5; no reliable D call. The length of the CDR3 is 15 residues. Deletions cut 5 bases from V and 1 base from J, with 12 bases between. CDR3 region: CASSTRAFSNQPQHF. The CDR3 DNA is TGTGCCAGCAGTACCCGGGCTTTCAGCAATCAGCCCCAGCATTTT.

Here the CDR3 DNA reads TGCAGCGTTGTTTGGCCTAGCGGTTACAATGAGCAGTTCTTC. Amino acids: CSVVWPSGYNEQFF. V usage is TRBV29-1 and J usage is TRBJ2-1, with 7 positions matching TRBD2. The V gene's germline CDR1 is SQVTM and CDR2 ANQGSEA. This CDR3 region has 14 residues. V trimming: 4 bases; J trimming: 4 bases; junction bases outside the gene matches: 7.

The chain links TRBV20-1 to TRBJ1-4, with D possibly TRBD1 on 5 matching bases. V was cut by 5 bases and J by 7 bases, with 17 bases left in between. This CDR3 spans 14 amino acids. Germline CDR1 and CDR2: DFQATT and SNEGSKA (reference sequence). In nucleotides, the CDR3 is TGCAGTGCTCCTACCGGGGCTTTGGGTGAAAAACTGTTTTTT. This translates into CSAPTGALGEKLFF.

The chain combines TRBV12-3 or TRBV12-4 with TRBJ2-3, with D maybe TRBD2 (6 bases). The CDR3 contains 14 residues. Trimming took 6 bases from V and 2 from J, leaving 12 bases between them. CDR3 region: CASSSLDYTDTQYF. In nucleotides, the CDR3 is TGTGCCAGCAGCTCCCTGGACTACACAGATACGCAGTATTTT.

In this sample, this clonotype turned up a few times. V is TRBV5-6 and J is TRBJ2-7; 13 bases agree with TRBD2. This CDR3 spans 15 amino acids. The J segment lost 5 bases and the V segment lost 4 bases, leaving 6 bases of the junction unmatched. Looked up from germline, CDR1 is SGHDT and CDR2 is YYEEEE. This CDR3 reads CASSETSGGKDEQYF. CDR3 DNA: TGTGCCAGCAGCGAGACTAGCGGGGGGAAGGACGAGCAGTACTTC. The full variable domain, rest sourced from reference TRBV5-6 and TRBJ2-7, is DAGVTQSPTHLIKTRGQQVTLRCSPKSGHDTVSWYQQALGQGPQFIFQYYEEEERQRGNFPDRFSGHQFPNYSSELNVNALLLGDSALYLCASSETSGGKDEQYFGPGTRLTVT.

The chain joins TRBV12-3 or TRBV12-4 to TRBJ2-2; unclear D gene. The CDR3 sequence is 11 residues long. Trimming cost V 5 bases and J 9 bases, with 7 bases left between them. The CDR3 is CASSPSRELFF. The CDR3 DNA sequence: TGTGCCAGCAGTCCCTCGCGGGAGCTGTTTTTT.

The sample holds a few counts of this clonotype. The chain links TRBV4-2 to TRBJ1-5; D gene ambiguous. Germline V gives CDR1 LGHNA, CDR2 YNFKEQ. The CDR3 is made up of 13 amino acids. Trimming took 0 bases from V and 4 from J, leaving 4 bases between them. The CDR3 bases are TGTGCCAGCAGCCAAGATGAGAATCAGCCCCAGCATTTT. As protein: CASSQDENQPQHF.

The rearrangement joins TRBV18 to TRBJ2-7; D is ambiguous. This CDR3 has 14 residues. Trimming stripped 4 bases from V and 3 bases from J, with 13 bases between. Germline V gene data show CDR1 as KGHSH and CDR2 as LQKENI. The CDR3 DNA sequence: TGTGCCAGCTCACTGTCCGGGCCCCGCTACGAGCAGTACGTC. This translates into CASSLSGPRYEQYV.

This clonotype was observed a few times. The V and J genes are TRBV7-6 and TRBJ1-2; the D gene is possibly TRBD1 (6 bases). V lost 11 bases to trimming and J lost 3 bases, with 16 bases between them. Germline CDR1 SGHVS, CDR2 FNYEAQ. The CDR3 covers 13 residues. CDR3 sequence: CAVTTGLDYGYTF. The CDR3 coding sequence is TGTGCCGTGACAACAGGGCTCGACTATGGCTACACCTTC.

This clonotype occurred many times. V and J are TRBV2 and TRBJ2-7; the D gene is possibly TRBD1 (5 bases). V was trimmed by 0 bases and J by 0 bases, leaving 12 bases between them. This CDR3 region has 16 residues. Germline-derived CDR1 and CDR2 are SNHLY and FYNNEI. For the CDR3, the DNA is TGTGCCAGCAGTGAAGCCCGGACATACTTCTCCTACGAGCAGTACGTC. Translation gives CASSEARTYFSYEQYV.

This clonotype was counted only a few times. The V gene is TRBV27, the J gene TRBJ2-5; D gene ambiguous. The CDR3 runs 14 residues. Trimming shortened V by 3 bases and J by 2 bases, and 10 bases separated the two germline ends. Germline V gene data show CDR1 as MNHEY and CDR2 as SMNVEV (reference sequence). The CDR3 bases are TGTGCCAGCAGTTTCGATCGAGAGCAAGAGACCCAGTACTTC. This codes for CASSFDREQETQYF.

This clonotype has just a few counts. The V and J genes are TRBV20-1 and TRBJ2-3; D uncertain. Germline-derived CDR1 and CDR2 are DFQATT and SNEGSKA (reference sequence). V lost 3 bases to trimming and J lost 5 bases, with 21 bases between them. This CDR3 has 16 amino acids. CDR3 nucleotides: TGCAGTGCTAGGTGGCAATGGACCACGCCGGGAGATACGCAGTATTTT. Amino acids: CSARWQWTTPGDTQYF.

This clonotype was seen a few times. The genes are TRBV29-1 and TRBJ2-2; TRBD1 is a possible D gene (5 bases). The V end lost 6 bases, the J end lost 7 bases, and 12 bases lay between the germline ends. CDR1 SQVTM and CDR2 ANQGSEA come from the germline V gene. The CDR3 runs to 12 residues. The CDR3 loop is CSVGPRDGELFF. The CDR3 DNA sequence: TGCAGCGTCGGGCCCAGGGACGGGGAGCTGTTTTTT.

V gene TRBV11-2 combines with J gene TRBJ1-1; 9 bases align to TRBD1. Germline CDR1 reads SGHAT; CDR2 reads FQNNGV. J gave up 11 bases and V 5 bases, and 18 bases lay outside the gene matches. The CDR3 covers 16 residues. This chain's CDR3 is CASSQWRDRVNLGAFF. The CDR3 DNA reads as TGTGCCAGCAGCCAATGGCGGGACAGGGTTAACTTGGGCGCTTTCTTT.

The chain is built from TRBV7-2 and TRBJ1-4; the match to TRBD1 covers 11 bases. In germline, CDR1 is SGHTA, CDR2 FQGNSA. Trimming at V came to 2 bases and at J to 4 bases, leaving 6 bases not matched to a gene. The CDR3 runs to 17 residues. The CDR3 bases are TGTGCCAGCAGCTTATCCTGGACAGGGGGCAGTAATGAAAAACTGTTTTTT. Protein sequence: CASSLSWTGGSNEKLFF.